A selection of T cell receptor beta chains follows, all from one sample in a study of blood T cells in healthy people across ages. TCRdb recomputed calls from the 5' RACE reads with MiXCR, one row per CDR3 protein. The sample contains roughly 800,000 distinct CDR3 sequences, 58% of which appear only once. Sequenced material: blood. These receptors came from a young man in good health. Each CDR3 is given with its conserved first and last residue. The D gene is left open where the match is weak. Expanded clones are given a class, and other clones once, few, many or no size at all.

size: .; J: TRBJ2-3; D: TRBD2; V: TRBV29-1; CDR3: CSVDGRGPDTQYF; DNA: TGCAGCGTTGATGGGAGGGGTCCAGATACGCAGTATTTT
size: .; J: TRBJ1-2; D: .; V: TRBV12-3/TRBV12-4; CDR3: CASSLIGSYGYTF; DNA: TGTGCCAGCAGTTTAATTGGCAGCTATGGCTACACCTTC
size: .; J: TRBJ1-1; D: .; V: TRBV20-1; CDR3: CSARRSGNANTEAFF; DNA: TGCAGTGCTAGAAGATCAGGGAACGCGAACACTGAAGCTTTCTTT
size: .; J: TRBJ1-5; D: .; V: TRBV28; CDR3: CASSLWAAGVSNQPQHF; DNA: TGTGCCAGCAGTTTATGGGCTGCAGGGGTGAGCAATCAGCCCCAGCATTTT
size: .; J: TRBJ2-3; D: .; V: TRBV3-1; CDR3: CASSQGQGSADTQYF; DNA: TGTGCCAGCAGCCAAGGGCAGGGAAGCGCAGATACGCAGTATTTT
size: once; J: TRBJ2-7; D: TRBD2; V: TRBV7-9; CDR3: CASSTRTSGPYEQYF; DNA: TGTGCCAGCAGCACACGGACTAGCGGACCCTACGAGCAGTACTTC
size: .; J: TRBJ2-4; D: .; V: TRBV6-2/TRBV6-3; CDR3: CASRSFRMDIQYF; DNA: TGTGCCAGCAGGAGTTTCCGGATGGACATTCAGTACTTC
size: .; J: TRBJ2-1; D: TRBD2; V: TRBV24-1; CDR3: CATSDGAGAEQFF; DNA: TGTGCCACCAGTGATGGAGCGGGAGCCGAGCAGTTCTTC
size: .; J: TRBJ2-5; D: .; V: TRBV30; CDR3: CAWARQVWEETQYF; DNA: TGTGCCTGGGCACGGCAGGTTTGGGAGGAGACCCAGTACTTC
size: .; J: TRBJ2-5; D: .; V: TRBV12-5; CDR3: CASGLGQRQETQYF; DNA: TGTGCTAGTGGTTTAGGACAGCGCCAAGAGACCCAGTACTTC